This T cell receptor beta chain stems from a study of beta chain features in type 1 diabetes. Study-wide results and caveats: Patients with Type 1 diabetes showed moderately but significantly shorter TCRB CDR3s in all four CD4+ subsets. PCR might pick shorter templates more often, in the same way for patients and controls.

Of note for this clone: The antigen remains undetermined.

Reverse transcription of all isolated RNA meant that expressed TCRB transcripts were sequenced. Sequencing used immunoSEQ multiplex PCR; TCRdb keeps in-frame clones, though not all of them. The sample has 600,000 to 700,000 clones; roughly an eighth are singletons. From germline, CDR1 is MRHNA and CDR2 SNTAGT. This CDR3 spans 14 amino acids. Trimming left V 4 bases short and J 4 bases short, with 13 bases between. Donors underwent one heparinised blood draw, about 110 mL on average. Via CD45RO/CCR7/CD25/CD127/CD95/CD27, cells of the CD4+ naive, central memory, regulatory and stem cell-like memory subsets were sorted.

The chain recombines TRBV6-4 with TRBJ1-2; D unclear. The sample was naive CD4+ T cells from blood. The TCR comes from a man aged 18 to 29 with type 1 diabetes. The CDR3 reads CASSVHPSGYGYTF. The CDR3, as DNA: TGTGCCAGCAGTGTTCATCCTAGCGGCTATGGCTACACCTTC.